This is a list of T cell receptor beta chains from one sample in a study of blood T cell repertoires in COVID-19. The method was immunoSEQ multiplex PCR; TCRdb's version includes in-frame clones alone and lacks a portion of them. The sample has 80,000 to 95,000 clones; 81% are singletons. Sequencing used peripheral blood. All receptors come from an older man with active or convalescent COVID-19. The CDR3 runs from the conserved cysteine through the conserved F or W. A D gene is named only where the DNA matches it firmly. Expanded clones get a size class; other rows say once, few or many, or leave the size out.

TRBJ1-2,TRBV7-6,TRBD1,13,-,TGTGCCAGCAGCGAACTCAGGGGGCACGGCTACACCTTC,CASSELRGHGYTF
TRBJ1-4,TRBV7-9,-,12,few,TGTGCCAGCACCAGGACAGATGAAAAACTGTTTTTT,CASTRTDEKLFF
TRBJ2-3,TRBV7-8,-,15,many,TGTGCCAGCAGCTTAGCGGAGGGGGCCACAGATACGCAGTATTTT,CASSLAEGATDTQYF
TRBJ1-2,TRBV12-3/TRBV12-4,-,13,-,TGTGCCAGCAGTTTGTTCAGAACCTATGGCTACACCTTC,CASSLFRTYGYTF
TRBJ1-2,TRBV12-5,TRBD1,17,-,TGTGCTAGTGGTTCCACCCCCGGGACAGTGACTAACTATGGCTACACCTTC,CASGSTPGTVTNYGYTF
TRBJ1-2,TRBV6-1,-,16,-,TGTGCCAGCAGTGACGGCGGGATTTTGAGAGGACTGGGCTACACCTTC,CASSDGGILRGLGYTF
TRBJ2-7,TRBV27,TRBD2,13,-,TGTGCCACCAATAGCGGGGTCACCTACGAGCAGTACTTC,CATNSGVTYEQYF
TRBJ1-1,TRBV5-8,TRBD1,15,many,TGTGCCAGCAGCCCCAAGACAGGGTTCGGGGGCGAAGCTTTCTTT,CASSPKTGFGGEAFF
TRBJ2-6,TRBV28,-,17,-,TGTGCCAGCAGTCCCCCAGATCCAGGCTCTGGGGCCAACGTCCTGACTTTC,CASSPPDPGSGANVLTF
TRBJ1-3,TRBV2,-,16,few,TGTGCCAGCAGTAACGGGACACCCAACTTGGGAAACACCATATATTTT,CASSNGTPNLGNTIYF
TRBJ2-5,TRBV30,-,13,many,TGTGCCTGGAGTTCCGAGCTTCAAGAGACCCAGTACTTC,CAWSSELQETQYF
TRBJ1-1,TRBV5-1,-,14,-,TGCGCCAGCAGCTCGACAGGAGATAACACTGAAGCTTTCTTT,CASSSTGDNTEAFF
TRBJ2-7,TRBV3-1/TRBV3-2,-,15,-,TGTGCCAGCAGCCGCATGGCGACAGGAGCCTACGAGCAGTACTTC,CASSRMATGAYEQYF
TRBJ1-4,TRBV7-9,-,15,once,TGTGCCAGCAGTCTCAGGGTTGCAACTAATGAAAAACTGTTTTTT,CASSLRVATNEKLFF
TRBJ1-2,TRBV6-4,TRBD1,11,-,TGTGCCAGCAAGGCAGGGGGTAGCTACACCTTC,CASKAGGSYTF
TRBJ1-2,TRBV21-1,-,18,-,TGTGCCAGCAGCAATACGCGGGACAGTGGGCCCTATTTGTATGGCTACACCTTC,CASSNTRDSGPYLYGYTF
TRBJ2-6,TRBV6-2/TRBV6-3,TRBD1,18,-,TGTGCCAGCAGTTACTCACCGGGACAGGGGACGAGGGCCAACGTCCTGACTTTC,CASSYSPGQGTRANVLTF
TRBJ1-4,TRBV6-2/TRBV6-3,-,15,-,TGTGCCAGCAGTCCCCCAACGGGTGCGGGTGAAAAACTGTTTTTT,CASSPPTGAGEKLFF
TRBJ2-7,TRBV11-2,TRBD1,16,-,TGTGCCAGCAGCACAGGACAGGGCCCTCCATTCTACGAGCAGTACTTC,CASSTGQGPPFYEQYF
TRBJ2-1,TRBV6-2/TRBV6-3,TRBD2,15,once,TGTGCCAGCAGTTACGGGGGGGTTTCCTACAATGAGCAGTTCTTC,CASSYGGVSYNEQFF
TRBJ1-3,TRBV10-3,-,15,-,TGTGCCATCAGTAAACCCACAGGGATGGGAAACACCATATATTTT,CAISKPTGMGNTIYF
TRBJ1-1,TRBV7-3,-,14,once,TGTGCCAGCAGCGCCCTGGGCTCTTACACTGAAGCTTTCTTT,CASSALGSYTEAFF
TRBJ1-3,TRBV7-9,-,12,-,TGTGCCAGCAGCTCCACAGGAAACACCATATATTTT,CASSSTGNTIYF
TRBJ1-6,TRBV9,-,15,-,TGTGCCAGCAGCGTAAGGCAGGGAGGGAATTCACCCCTCCACTTT,CASSVRQGGNSPLHF
TRBJ2-1,TRBV18,-,16,-,TGTGCCAGCTCACCACCGGGGCAGGGTATCTACAATGAGCAGTTCTTC,CASSPPGQGIYNEQFF
TRBJ1-5,TRBV6-5,-,12,-,TGTGCCAGCTCCTCCTCGGTGAGGCCCCAGCATTTT,CASSSSVRPQHF
TRBJ2-1,TRBV6-2/TRBV6-3,TRBD2,18,-,TGTGCCAGCAGTTACACCAGCGGGGGGCCCCCTGGGGACAATGAGCAGTTCTTC,CASSYTSGGPPGDNEQFF
TRBJ2-7,TRBV7-8,TRBD2,15,-,TGTGCCAGCAGCTTAGGTAGAACCGGGGGGGGCGAGCAGTACTTC,CASSLGRTGGGEQYF
TRBJ1-1,TRBV29-1,TRBD1,16,-,TGCAGCGCCACAGGGGGCGCGAATGGCTATGGCACTGAAGCTTTCTTT,CSATGGANGYGTEAFF
TRBJ2-7,TRBV30,TRBD2,12,-,TGTGCCTGGAAGGCGGGGGGGTCCGAGCAGTACTTC,CAWKAGGSEQYF
TRBJ1-4,TRBV11-2,-,16,-,TGTGCCAGCAGCTTAGATTCCCCCCGACAAAGTGAAAAACTGTTTTTT,CASSLDSPRQSEKLFF
TRBJ1-6,TRBV3-1/TRBV3-2,TRBD1,17,once,TGTGCCAGCAGCCCGCGGACAGGGAGGATGTATAATTCACCCCTCCACTTT,CASSPRTGRMYNSPLHF
TRBJ2-4,TRBV3-1/TRBV3-2,-,15,-,TGTGCCAGCAGTGATGGGCTTAGAGCCAAAAACATTCAGTACTTC,CASSDGLRAKNIQYF
TRBJ2-2,TRBV28,-,15,-,TGTGCCAGCAGTTTATCCGGGGGAATTACCGGGGAGCTGTTTTTT,CASSLSGGITGELFF
TRBJ1-1,TRBV19,TRBD1,14,-,TGTGCCAGTAGTACCACAGGGGTTGGGACTGAAGCTTTCTTT,CASSTTGVGTEAFF
TRBJ2-7,TRBV30,TRBD2,16,-,TGTGCCTGGAGTGTCCCACCGGTAGCGGGGCGGTACGAGCAGTACTTC,CAWSVPPVAGRYEQYF